This T cell receptor (beta chain) is drawn from a study of T cell changes during pregnancy in multiple sclerosis. The germline V gene has CDR1 SEHNR and CDR2 FQNEAQ (reference sequence). V lost 5 bases to trimming and J lost 0 bases, with 14 bases between them. This CDR3 spans 15 amino acids. The data were produced by immunoSEQ multiplex PCR, yet TCRdb's version contains in-frame clones alone and is incomplete. The sample carries about 44,000 clones, 80% to 95% recorded once. The clonotype originates from a female donor with multiple sclerosis, enrolled in a pregnancy study. The V gene is TRBV7-9, the J gene TRBJ2-7, with D tentatively TRBD1 (6 bases). Sample: CD4+ T cells from peripheral blood mononuclear cells, taken in the first trimester of pregnancy. CDR3 nucleotide sequence: TGTGCCAGCAGCCTCCCACAGGGATCCTCCTACGAGCAGTACTTC. This encodes CASSLPQGSSYEQYF.